The T cell receptor beta chain described here comes from a study of tumor-infiltrating lymphocytes in primary liver carcinoma. The length of the CDR3 is 14 residues. Per germline, CDR1 SGHAT and CDR2 FQNNGV. Deletions cut 8 bases from V and 10 bases from J, with 21 bases between. Germline DNA was also extracted, while the blood RNA originated from unsorted whole blood. Sampling before surgery obtained around 3.6 milliliters of peripheral blood. This clonotype was counted once. Synthesis of TCR beta cDNA was carried out from around 540 ng total RNA with a constant-region primer. A slightly modified ARM-PCR protocol with three nested multiplex PCR rounds produced these TCR beta libraries. The study ran its first two PCR rounds for 9 to 10 cycles each, using TRBV1-TRBV30 forward primers and a C-beta reverse primer. Via MiXCR, TCRdb re-called the multiplex PCR reads, giving one row per CDR3 protein. The data contain fewer than 400,000 distinct CDR3 sequences, more than 55% of them singletons.

The origin of this receptor is a woman aged 25 to 39 with primary liver carcinoma and hepatitis B virus infection. The chain couples TRBV11-2 to TRBJ2-1, with D maybe TRBD1 (6 bases). The sequenced sample was peripheral blood. The CDR3 nucleotides read TGTGCCAGCCGCCCGCGACAGGCCCTAGACGAGCAGTTCTTC. It specifies CASRPRQALDEQFF.